This is a list of T cell receptor beta chains from one sample in a study of T cells in Graves' hyperthyroidism and ophthalmopathy. TCRdb re-derived calls from the multiplex PCR reads in MiXCR, one entry per CDR3 protein. The table records 300,000 to 350,000 distinct CDR3 sequences, roughly 17% of them present only once. Material: blood. These receptors all come from a young man with Graves' hyperthyroidism. CDR3s include the opening cysteine and the closing phenylalanine or tryptophan. A D gene is named only where the DNA matches it firmly. Only some rows state a clone size, as once, few, many or a class for expanded clones.

V: TRBV29-1; J: TRBJ1-2; size: .; D: .; DNA: TGCAGCGCTTCCGGACCGTCTAACTATGGCTACACCTTC; CDR3: CSASGPSNYGYTF
V: TRBV14; J: TRBJ1-2; size: few; D: TRBD1; DNA: TGTGCCAGCAGCCAGGACAGGGAAGGATCGGACACCTTC; CDR3: CASSQDREGSDTF
V: TRBV28; J: TRBJ1-6; size: few; D: TRBD1; DNA: TGTGCCAGCAGCGCTGGGACAGGCCCAAATTCACCCCTCCACTTT; CDR3: CASSAGTGPNSPLHF
V: TRBV28; J: TRBJ1-4; size: .; D: TRBD1; DNA: TGTGCCAGCAGTTTCCCCGGGACAGGGTTTGAAAAACTGTTTTTT; CDR3: CASSFPGTGFEKLFF
V: TRBV12-3/TRBV12-4; J: TRBJ2-7; size: .; D: TRBD2; DNA: TGTGCCAGCAGTTTCCGGCTAGCGGGAGGGCTTCCCTACGAGCAGTACTTC; CDR3: CASSFRLAGGLPYEQYF
V: TRBV19; J: TRBJ2-7; size: .; D: .; DNA: TGTGCCAGTAGTGTCGGCAGGCTGGGCCTCTACGAGCAGTACTTC; CDR3: CASSVGRLGLYEQYF
V: TRBV18; J: TRBJ1-1; size: few; D: .; DNA: TGTGCCAGCTCACCTACGACGGATGGGGGCACTGAAGCTTTCTTT; CDR3: CASSPTTDGGTEAFF
V: TRBV10-3; J: TRBJ2-1; size: few; D: .; DNA: TGTGCCATCAGTGAGTCGAGGGACAATGAGCAGTTCTTC; CDR3: CAISESRDNEQFF
V: TRBV18; J: TRBJ1-4; size: .; D: .; DNA: TGTGCCAGCTCACCAAGAGGGCCGGACGGGGAAAAACTGTTTTTT; CDR3: CASSPRGPDGEKLFF
V: TRBV28; J: TRBJ2-7; size: many; D: .; DNA: TGTGCCAGCAGACAACCGCCTACCTACGAGCAGTACTTC; CDR3: CASRQPPTYEQYF
V: TRBV24-1; J: TRBJ2-3; size: many; D: TRBD2; DNA: TGTGCCACCAGTGCCCTTAGCGGGAAGGGAACAGATACGCAGTATTTT; CDR3: CATSALSGKGTDTQYF
V: TRBV25-1; J: TRBJ1-2; size: .; D: TRBD1; DNA: TGTGCCAGCAGTGAATCGTATCCAGGACAGGGCTATGGCTACACCTTC; CDR3: CASSESYPGQGYGYTF
V: TRBV11-2; J: TRBJ2-7; size: .; D: TRBD1; DNA: TGTGCCAGCAGCTTAGCTATGGACAGGGGGCCCGCCTACGAGCAGTACTTC; CDR3: CASSLAMDRGPAYEQYF
V: TRBV20-1; J: TRBJ2-3; size: .; D: .; DNA: TGCAGTGCCACAGCCACGGGGGCCCTGCGGGCAGATACGCAGTATTTT; CDR3: CSATATGALRADTQYF
V: TRBV5-5; J: TRBJ2-1; size: many; D: TRBD2; DNA: TGTGCCAGCAGCACCCGGGACTACTACAATGAGCAGTTCTTC; CDR3: CASSTRDYYNEQFF
V: TRBV30; J: TRBJ1-2; size: many; D: .; DNA: TGTGCCGCTAAGGGGGGATCTAACTATGGCTACACCTTC; CDR3: CAAKGGSNYGYTF
V: TRBV20-1; J: TRBJ1-2; size: few; D: TRBD1; DNA: TGCAGTGCCAAGGGACAGGACTATGGCTACACCTTC; CDR3: CSAKGQDYGYTF
V: TRBV30; J: TRBJ2-4; size: many; D: .; DNA: TGTGCCTGGGAGGGGCCCGATATAGCCAAAAACATTCAGTACTTC; CDR3: CAWEGPDIAKNIQYF
V: TRBV30; J: TRBJ2-1; size: many; D: .; DNA: TGTGCCTGGAGTGGGGGATCGCTCTACAATGAGCAGTTCTTC; CDR3: CAWSGGSLYNEQFF
V: TRBV27; J: TRBJ2-1; size: many; D: TRBD1; DNA: TGTGCCAGCAGTTCGAGACAGGGGGCGCACAAGCAGTTCTTC; CDR3: CASSSRQGAHKQFF
V: TRBV4-1; J: TRBJ1-5; size: few; D: .; DNA: TGCGCCAGCAGCCAAGGAGAGCAGGGACATCAGCCCCAGCATTTT; CDR3: CASSQGEQGHQPQHF
V: TRBV7-9; J: TRBJ1-2; size: few; D: TRBD1; DNA: TGTGCCAGCAGCCAAAACCGGGACAGAAACTATGGCTACACCTTC; CDR3: CASSQNRDRNYGYTF
V: TRBV18; J: TRBJ2-3; size: many; D: .; DNA: TGTGCCAGCTCCCGGAGGACCACAGATACGCAGTATTTT; CDR3: CASSRRTTDTQYF
V: TRBV19; J: TRBJ2-2; size: .; D: .; DNA: TGTGCCACGACGTCCTCTTTGGGTAATTCGGACACCGGGGAGCTGTTTTTT; CDR3: CATTSSLGNSDTGELFF
V: TRBV12-3/TRBV12-4; J: TRBJ1-2; size: many; D: .; DNA: TGTGCCAGCACCTTCCCGGCCGGTGCGGACGGCTACACCTTC; CDR3: CASTFPAGADGYTF
V: TRBV9; J: TRBJ2-1; size: once; D: .; DNA: TGTGCCAGCAGCGTATTTAGTAGGCGGGACAATGAGCAGTTCTTC; CDR3: CASSVFSRRDNEQFF
V: TRBV20-1; J: TRBJ2-5; size: .; D: .; DNA: TGCAGTGCCTCTCCGCCGACTAGCCAAGAGACCCAGTACTTC; CDR3: CSASPPTSQETQYF
V: TRBV11-3; J: TRBJ2-5; size: many; D: .; DNA: TGTGCCAGCAGCTTCAACTTCCAAGAGACCCAGTACTTC; CDR3: CASSFNFQETQYF
V: TRBV6-1; J: TRBJ2-5; size: many; D: .; DNA: TGTGCCAGCAGTGAAGCGCCAAAGCCGGGACCCAAAACAGAGACCCAGTACTTC; CDR3: CASSEAPKPGPKTETQYF
V: TRBV13; J: TRBJ1-3; size: .; D: .; DNA: TGTGCCTGCAAGTTTTCTAGCGGAAACACCATATATTTT; CDR3: CACKFSSGNTIYF
V: TRBV6-1; J: TRBJ2-5; size: many; D: .; DNA: TGTGCCAGCAGTGTATCGGACGTACCCCAAGAGACCCAGTACTTC; CDR3: CASSVSDVPQETQYF
V: TRBV11-3; J: TRBJ1-1; size: many; D: .; DNA: TGTGCCAGCAGCTTAAATGACAACACTGAAGCTTTCTTT; CDR3: CASSLNDNTEAFF
V: TRBV20-1; J: TRBJ2-5; size: many; D: .; DNA: TGCAGTGCTAGCAGGGGCGCAGAGACCCAGTACTTC; CDR3: CSASRGAETQYF
V: TRBV27; J: TRBJ2-3; size: many; D: TRBD2; DNA: TGTGCCAGCAGCCCCAGGGCAGCGGGAGGCGGCACAGATACGCAGTATTTT; CDR3: CASSPRAAGGGTDTQYF
V: TRBV5-8; J: TRBJ2-4; size: .; D: TRBD1; DNA: TGTGCCAGCAGCTCGAGGACAGGGTTTTTCATTCAGTACTTC; CDR3: CASSSRTGFFIQYF
V: TRBV7-9; J: TRBJ2-7; size: .; D: .; DNA: TGTGCCAGCAGCTCGCCTAAGGGGCCGGAATACTACGAGCAGTACTTC; CDR3: CASSSPKGPEYYEQYF
V: TRBV7-2; J: TRBJ1-5; size: many; D: TRBD1; DNA: TGTGCCAGCAGCTTAGGCGCAGGGGGAAATCAGCCCCAGCATTTT; CDR3: CASSLGAGGNQPQHF
V: TRBV2; J: TRBJ2-7; size: many; D: .; DNA: TGCGCCAGCAGCACCGGGACCACCTACGAGCAGTACTTC; CDR3: CASSTGTTYEQYF
V: TRBV27; J: TRBJ1-6; size: .; D: .; DNA: TGTGCCAGCAGTTTGTCAGGGGAGTATTCACCCCTCCACTTT; CDR3: CASSLSGEYSPLHF
V: TRBV12-3/TRBV12-4; J: TRBJ2-1; size: many; D: .; DNA: TGTGCCAGCAGTTTATCTGGGTGGGTCCCCTACAATGAGCAGTTCTTC; CDR3: CASSLSGWVPYNEQFF
V: TRBV15; J: TRBJ2-7; size: many; D: .; DNA: TGTGCCACGGAATCCACGGACTCCTACGAGCAGTACTTC; CDR3: CATESTDSYEQYF
V: TRBV5-5; J: TRBJ2-1; size: many; D: .; DNA: TGTGCCAGCAGCCAGCAGGCCGGATGGGATCAGCAGTTCTTC; CDR3: CASSQQAGWDQQFF
V: TRBV12-3/TRBV12-4; J: TRBJ2-7; size: .; D: TRBD2; DNA: TGTGCCAGCAGTCTTGCGGGACTAGCGGGGGGATCCCACGAGCAGTACTTC; CDR3: CASSLAGLAGGSHEQYF
V: TRBV5-1; J: TRBJ1-6; size: .; D: .; DNA: TGCGCCAGCACCATGTTGGGGAGTTGGAATTCACCCCTCCACTTT; CDR3: CASTMLGSWNSPLHF
V: TRBV7-9; J: TRBJ2-3; size: many; D: .; DNA: TGTGCCAGCAGCCATCCTCCAGGGGCTCGGGATGTTACGCAGTATTTT; CDR3: CASSHPPGARDVTQYF
V: TRBV15; J: TRBJ2-7; size: .; D: TRBD1; DNA: TGTGCCACCAGCGCAAGGACAGGTTCCTACGAGCAGTACTTC; CDR3: CATSARTGSYEQYF
V: TRBV6-1; J: TRBJ1-6; size: few; D: TRBD1; DNA: TGTGCCAGCAGCGCCAACAGGGGGCATACCCTTCCCCTCCACTTT; CDR3: CASSANRGHTLPLHF
V: TRBV11-3; J: TRBJ1-1; size: many; D: .; DNA: TGTGCCAGCAGCCCTGTTGGGGGGAGTACTGAAGCTTTCTTT; CDR3: CASSPVGGSTEAFF
V: TRBV6-1; J: TRBJ2-1; size: .; D: TRBD1; DNA: TGTGCCAGCAGCAATTACAGGGGCCAAGGTGAGCAGTTCTTC; CDR3: CASSNYRGQGEQFF
V: TRBV19; J: TRBJ1-5; size: many; D: TRBD1; DNA: TGTGCCAGTAGAGACCCGGGACAGGGGAATTATCAGCCCCAGCATTTT; CDR3: CASRDPGQGNYQPQHF
V: TRBV29-1; J: TRBJ2-1; size: .; D: TRBD2; DNA: TGCAGCGTTGGGACTAGCGGGATAGAGGGGTTCAATGAGCAGTTCTTC; CDR3: CSVGTSGIEGFNEQFF
V: TRBV2; J: TRBJ2-7; size: many; D: .; DNA: TGTGCCAGCAGTGTTTACGAGCAGTACTTC; CDR3: CASSVYEQYF
V: TRBV20-1; J: TRBJ2-7; size: .; D: .; DNA: TGCAGTGCTAGGGGGGCTTACGAGCAGTACTTC; CDR3: CSARGAYEQYF
V: TRBV12-3/TRBV12-4; J: TRBJ2-5; size: .; D: TRBD1; DNA: TGTGCCAGCAGGCCCCGGACAGGTTGGGAGACCCAGTACTTC; CDR3: CASRPRTGWETQYF
V: TRBV2; J: TRBJ1-5; size: .; D: .; DNA: TGTGCCAGCAGGGCTTATAGCAATCAGCCCCAGCATTTT; CDR3: CASRAYSNQPQHF